Listed below are T cell receptor beta chains from one sample, sequenced in a study of cytomegalovirus exposure and HLA in healthy donors. Generated by immunoSEQ multiplex PCR, the TCRdb table keeps only in-frame clones and is missing some. The table shows some 99,000 clones, with approximately 79% occurring only once. The sample consisted of PBMCs. These receptors came from a male donor in good health and CMV-seronegative. Each CDR3 is given with its conserved first and last residue. A D gene is named only where the DNA matches it firmly. Not every row has a clone size; where given, it reads once, few, many or a size class.

>13|NA|NA|TRBJ2-5|TRBV7-3
TGTGCCAGCAGCCCGAGGCTTGGTGAGACCCAGTACTTC
CASSPRLGETQYF
>13|NA|NA|TRBJ1-2|TRBV4-1
TGCGCCAGCAGCCATCAGGGAGGCAAAGGCTACACCTTC
CASSHQGGKGYTF
>15|TRBD2|NA|TRBJ2-7|TRBV7-2
TGTGCCAGCAGCTCAGCGGGGACTAGTCTTGACGAGCAGTACTTC
CASSSAGTSLDEQYF
>13|NA|NA|TRBJ2-5|TRBV5-6
TGTGCCAGCAGCTCAGGGGTTGGAGGGACCCAGTACTTC
CASSSGVGGTQYF
>13|TRBD2|once|TRBJ2-7|TRBV9
TGTGCCAGCAGCCAAGACGGGGGGTGGGAGCAGTACTTC
CASSQDGGWEQYF
>13|NA|NA|TRBJ2-5|TRBV15
TGTGCCACGAACGTGGGGGGACAAGAGACCCAGTACTTC
CATNVGGQETQYF
>13|NA|few|TRBJ1-2|TRBV6-5
TGTGCCAGCAAAACTTACCAACAGGGAGGCTACACCTTC
CASKTYQQGGYTF
>14|NA|NA|TRBJ1-5|TRBV27
TGTGCCAGCAGTTTGAACAGGAACACTCAGCCCCAGCATTTT
CASSLNRNTQPQHF
>10|NA|NA|TRBJ1-2|TRBV12-5
TGTGCCTCGAGGAGCTATGGCTACACCTTC
CASRSYGYTF
>12|NA|NA|TRBJ1-1|TRBV30
TGTGCCTGGAGTGTGGGGCAGCTTGAAGCTTTCTTT
CAWSVGQLEAFF
>15|NA|NA|TRBJ2-5|TRBV6-5
TGTGCCAGCAAAACAAGACAGAACCTTCAAGAGACCCAGTACTTC
CASKTRQNLQETQYF